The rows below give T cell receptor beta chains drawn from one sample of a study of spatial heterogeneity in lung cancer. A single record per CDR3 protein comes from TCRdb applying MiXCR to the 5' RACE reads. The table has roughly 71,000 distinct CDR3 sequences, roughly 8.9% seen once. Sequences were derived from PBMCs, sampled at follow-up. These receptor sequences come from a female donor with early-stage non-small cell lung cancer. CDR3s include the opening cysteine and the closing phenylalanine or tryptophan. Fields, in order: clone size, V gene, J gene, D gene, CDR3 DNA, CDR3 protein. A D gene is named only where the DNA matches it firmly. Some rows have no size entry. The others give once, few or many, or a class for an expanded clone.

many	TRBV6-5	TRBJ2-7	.	TGTGCCAGCAGGGCCATCGGATCCTACGAGCAGTACTTC	CASRAIGSYEQYF
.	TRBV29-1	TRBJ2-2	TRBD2	TGCAGCGTCGAAGGGTGGGGACTAGCGGGAGTCGGGAACACCGGGGAGCTGTTTTTT	CSVEGWGLAGVGNTGELFF
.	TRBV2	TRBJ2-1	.	TGTGCCAGCAGTGTATCCTGGGACAATGAGCAGTTCTTC	CASSVSWDNEQFF
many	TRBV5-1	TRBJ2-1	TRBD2	TGCGCCAGCAGCCTAGCGGGCCCTAACAATGAGCAGTTCTTC	CASSLAGPNNEQFF
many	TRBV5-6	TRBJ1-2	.	TGTGCCAGCAGCTTGGAAATGATGGGGAGCGCTAACTATGGCTACACCTTC	CASSLEMMGSANYGYTF
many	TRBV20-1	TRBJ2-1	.	TGCAGTGCTAGAGCCGGGCCATCCAATGAGCAGTTCTTC	CSARAGPSNEQFF
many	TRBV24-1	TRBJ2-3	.	TGTGCCACCAGTGCCGGCCAACGGAACTTCGATACGCAGTATTTT	CATSAGQRNFDTQYF
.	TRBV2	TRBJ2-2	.	TGTGCCAGCAAAATAGGGTGGGACACCGGGGAGCTGTTTTTT	CASKIGWDTGELFF
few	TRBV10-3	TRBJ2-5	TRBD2	TGTGCCATCAGGACTAGCGGGTTACAAGAGACCCAGTACTTC	CAIRTSGLQETQYF
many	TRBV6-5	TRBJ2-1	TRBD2	TGTGCCAGCGGCCAGGTAGGACTAGCGGGAGAGGAGCAGTTCTTC	CASGQVGLAGEEQFF
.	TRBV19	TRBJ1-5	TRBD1	TGTGCCAGTAGACCTACAGGGGTGGGTAGCAATCAGCCCCAGCATTTT	CASRPTGVGSNQPQHF
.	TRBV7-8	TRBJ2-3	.	TGTGCCAGCAGCTTAGCAGTGAGGTCCTTCACAGATACGCAGTATTTT	CASSLAVRSFTDTQYF
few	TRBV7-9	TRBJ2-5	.	TGTGCCAGCAGCTTGTGGACTCAAGGGGAGACCCAGTACTTC	CASSLWTQGETQYF
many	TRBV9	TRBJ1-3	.	TGTGCCAGCAGCAAACCGACAGCTGGAAACACCATATATTTT	CASSKPTAGNTIYF
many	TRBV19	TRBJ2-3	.	TGTGCCAGTATTGAGAGCCGGGGAAGCACAGATACGCAGTATTTT	CASIESRGSTDTQYF
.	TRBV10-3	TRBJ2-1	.	TGTGCCATCAGATCCATAGCCAATGAGCAGTTCTTC	CAIRSIANEQFF
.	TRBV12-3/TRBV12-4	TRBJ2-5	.	TGTGCCAGCAGTGGACTCGGGGAGACCCAGTACTTC	CASSGLGETQYF
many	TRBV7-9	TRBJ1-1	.	TGTGCCAGTTCCGACAGACCTAACGCTGAAGCTTTCTTT	CASSDRPNAEAFF
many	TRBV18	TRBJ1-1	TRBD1	TGTGCCAGCTCAGTTGGACAGGGGAGAACTGAAGCTTTCTTT	CASSVGQGRTEAFF
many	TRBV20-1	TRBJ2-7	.	TGCAGTGCTAGCTCGACGGGGGTAGGATCCTACGAGCAGTACTTC	CSASSTGVGSYEQYF
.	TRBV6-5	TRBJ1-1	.	TGTGCCAGCATTCATCCAGGGAACACTGAAGCTTTCTTT	CASIHPGNTEAFF
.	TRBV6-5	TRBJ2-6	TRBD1	TGTGCCAGCACGGGACAGCAACCCTCTGGGGCCAACGTCCTGACTTTC	CASTGQQPSGANVLTF
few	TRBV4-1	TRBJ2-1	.	TGCGCCAGCAGCCAAGATGGCCTCCTTCCCTTGGGCAATGAGCAGTTCTTC	CASSQDGLLPLGNEQFF
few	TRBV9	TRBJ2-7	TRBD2	TGTGCCAGCAGCGTAGAGGCTAGCGGAGTGGTCTACGAGCAGTACTTC	CASSVEASGVVYEQYF
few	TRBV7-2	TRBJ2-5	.	TGTGCCAGCAGCTTAGTGGCCAAGGAAGAGACCCAGTACTTC	CASSLVAKEETQYF
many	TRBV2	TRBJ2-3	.	TGTGCCAGCAATCCCGAGGATACGCAGTATTTT	CASNPEDTQYF
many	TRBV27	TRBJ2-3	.	TGTGCCAGCAGTTTGAGAAGGAGCACAGATACGCAGTATTTT	CASSLRRSTDTQYF
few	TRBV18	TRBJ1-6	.	TGTGCCAGCTCACCAAACACCAATAATTCACCCCTCCACTTT	CASSPNTNNSPLHF
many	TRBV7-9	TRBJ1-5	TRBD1	TGTGCCAGCAGCCCCGGGACAGGGGTGATTCAGCCCCAGCATTTT	CASSPGTGVIQPQHF
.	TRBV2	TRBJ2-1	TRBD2	TGTGCCAGCAGTGAAACTCTAGCGGGAGGGCTCAAGTTCTTC	CASSETLAGGLKFF
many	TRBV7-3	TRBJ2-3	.	TGTGCCAGCAGCTTCCAGGTGGCTAGCACAGATACGCAGTATTTT	CASSFQVASTDTQYF
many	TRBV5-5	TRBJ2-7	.	TGTGCCAGCAGCTGGGGGGCGGACAGCTACGAGCAGTACTTC	CASSWGADSYEQYF
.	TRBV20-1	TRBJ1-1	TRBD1	TGCAGCGAGACAGGGTGGAACACTGAAGCTTTCTTT	CSETGWNTEAFF
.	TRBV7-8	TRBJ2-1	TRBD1	TGTGCCAGCAGCTTAATGGGACAGGGGGCTTTTGATGAGCAGTTCTTC	CASSLMGQGAFDEQFF
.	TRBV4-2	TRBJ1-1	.	TGTGCCAGCAGCCAAGAACGACCGAACACTGAAGCTTTCTTT	CASSQERPNTEAFF
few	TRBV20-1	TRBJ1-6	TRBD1	TGCAGTGCTACCAGGACAGGGGATTCACCCCTCCACTTT	CSATRTGDSPLHF
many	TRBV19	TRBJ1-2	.	TGTGCCAGTAGTATAACTGGAAGCGCAGATGGCTACACCTTC	CASSITGSADGYTF
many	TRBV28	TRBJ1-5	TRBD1	TGTGCCAGCCGGAACAGGGGACAGGCCATCAATCAGCCCCAGCATTTT	CASRNRGQAINQPQHF
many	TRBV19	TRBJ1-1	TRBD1	TGTGCCAGTAGTTTCCGGGACAGGGACACTGAAGCTTTCTTT	CASSFRDRDTEAFF
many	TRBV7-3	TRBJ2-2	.	TGTGCCAGCAGCTCAGGACAGTACACCGGGGAGCTGTTTTTT	CASSSGQYTGELFF
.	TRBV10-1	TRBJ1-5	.	TGCGCCAGCAGACTTTCGGAGCCCCAGCATTTT	CASRLSEPQHF
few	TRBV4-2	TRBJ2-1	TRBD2	TGTGCCAGCAGCCAAGATATAAGGGAGGGGCAGTTCTTC	CASSQDIREGQFF
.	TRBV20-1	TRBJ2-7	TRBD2	TGCAGTGCTAGACGGATTGGCACTAGCGGGATGCAAGAGCAGTACTTC	CSARRIGTSGMQEQYF
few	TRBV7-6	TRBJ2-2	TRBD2	TGTGCCAGCAGACTAGCGGGAGAGACCGGGGAGCTGTTTTTT	CASRLAGETGELFF
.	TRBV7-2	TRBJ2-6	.	TGTGCCAGCAGACTAGCCGGGGCCAACGTCCTGACTTTC	CASRLAGANVLTF
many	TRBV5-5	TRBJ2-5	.	TGTGCCAGCAGCCCCTTAGGCCACCAAGAGACCCAGTACTTC	CASSPLGHQETQYF
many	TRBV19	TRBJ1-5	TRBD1	TGTGCCAGTAAAGCCGTGACAGGGGTTGTTAAGCCCCAGCATTTT	CASKAVTGVVKPQHF
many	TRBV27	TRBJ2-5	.	TGTGCCAGCAGTTTTCGCGACGGGGAGACCCAGTACTTC	CASSFRDGETQYF
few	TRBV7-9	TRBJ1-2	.	TGTGCCAGCAGCTTAAGGACAGAGCACTATGGCTACACCTTC	CASSLRTEHYGYTF
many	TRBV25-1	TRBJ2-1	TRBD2	TGTGCCAGCTTTTCGACCGGGACAGGGAAGCATAGCGGGAGGGCCGAGGAGCAGTTCTTC	CASFSTGTGKHSGRAEEQFF
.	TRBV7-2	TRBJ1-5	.	TGTGCCAGCAGGTTGGCAGGGAGCAACGGAGGGTCCCAGCATTTT	CASRLAGSNGGSQHF
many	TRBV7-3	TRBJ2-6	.	TGTGCCAGCAGCCAGGACGACCTTTCTGGGGCCAACGTCCTGACTTTC	CASSQDDLSGANVLTF
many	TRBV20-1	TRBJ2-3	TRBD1	TGCAGTCGGCTCAAGACAGGGCGGCCAGATACGCAGTATTTT	CSRLKTGRPDTQYF
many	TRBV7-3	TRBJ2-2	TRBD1	TGTGCCAGCCGGATACAGGGGGACACCGGGGAGCTGTTTTTT	CASRIQGDTGELFF
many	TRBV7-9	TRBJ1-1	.	TGTGCCAGCAGCCAATCTTCCGGGGGCTGGGGGACTGAAGCTTTCTTT	CASSQSSGGWGTEAFF
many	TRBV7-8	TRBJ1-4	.	TGTGCCAGCAGCTACAAAAGACAGCCTTTTAGGGAAAAACTGTTTTTT	CASSYKRQPFREKLFF
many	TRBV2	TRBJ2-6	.	TGTGCCAGCAGCTGGGGGCCCCTCGGGGGAGGGGCCAACGTCCTGACTTTC	CASSWGPLGGGANVLTF